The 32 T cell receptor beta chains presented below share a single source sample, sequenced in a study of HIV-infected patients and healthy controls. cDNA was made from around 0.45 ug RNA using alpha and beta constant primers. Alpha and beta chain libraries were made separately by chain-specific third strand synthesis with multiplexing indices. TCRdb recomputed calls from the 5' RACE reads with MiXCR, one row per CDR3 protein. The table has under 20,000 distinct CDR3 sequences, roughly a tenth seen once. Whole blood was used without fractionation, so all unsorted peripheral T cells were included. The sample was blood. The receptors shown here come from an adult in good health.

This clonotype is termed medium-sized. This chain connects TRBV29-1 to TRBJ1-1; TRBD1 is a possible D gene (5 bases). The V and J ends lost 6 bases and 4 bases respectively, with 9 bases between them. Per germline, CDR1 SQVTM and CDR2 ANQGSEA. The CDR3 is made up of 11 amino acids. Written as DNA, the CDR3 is TGCAGCGTCCCTAGGGGCACTGAAGCTTTCTTT. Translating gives CSVPRGTEAFF. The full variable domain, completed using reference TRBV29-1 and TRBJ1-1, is SAVISQKPSRDICQRGTSLTIQCQVDSQVTMMFWYRQQPGQSLTLIATANQGSEATYESGFVIDKFPISRPNLTFSTLTVSNMSPEDSSIYLCSVPRGTEAFFGQGTRLTVV.

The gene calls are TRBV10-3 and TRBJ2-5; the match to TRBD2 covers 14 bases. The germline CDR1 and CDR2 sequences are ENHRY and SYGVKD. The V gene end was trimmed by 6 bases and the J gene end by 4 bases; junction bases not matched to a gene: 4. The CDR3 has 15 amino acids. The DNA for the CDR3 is TGTGCCATCAGGAAGACTAGCGGGGGGGGAGAGACCCAGTACTTC. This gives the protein CAIRKTSGGGETQYF.

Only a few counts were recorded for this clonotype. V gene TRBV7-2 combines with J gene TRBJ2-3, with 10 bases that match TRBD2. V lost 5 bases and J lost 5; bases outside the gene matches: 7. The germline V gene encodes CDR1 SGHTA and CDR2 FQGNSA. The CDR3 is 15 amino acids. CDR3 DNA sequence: TGTGCCAGCAGCGTGGTAGCGGGGGGCGGAGATACGCAGTATTTT. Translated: CASSVVAGGGDTQYF.

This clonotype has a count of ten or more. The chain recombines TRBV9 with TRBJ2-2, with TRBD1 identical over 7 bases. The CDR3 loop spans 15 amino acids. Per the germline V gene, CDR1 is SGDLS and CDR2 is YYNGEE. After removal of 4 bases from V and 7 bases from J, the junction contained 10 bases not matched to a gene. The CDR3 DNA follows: TGTGCCAGCAGCTTCCGACGGGACAGTCACGGGGAGCTGTTTTTT. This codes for CASSFRRDSHGELFF.

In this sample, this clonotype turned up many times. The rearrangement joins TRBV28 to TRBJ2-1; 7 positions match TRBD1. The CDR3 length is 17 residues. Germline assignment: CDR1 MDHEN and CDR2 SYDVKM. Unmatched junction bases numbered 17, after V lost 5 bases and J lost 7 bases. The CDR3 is CASSATGTRIIGNEQFF. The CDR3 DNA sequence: TGTGCCAGCAGTGCGACAGGGACCCGGATAATCGGGAATGAGCAGTTCTTC.

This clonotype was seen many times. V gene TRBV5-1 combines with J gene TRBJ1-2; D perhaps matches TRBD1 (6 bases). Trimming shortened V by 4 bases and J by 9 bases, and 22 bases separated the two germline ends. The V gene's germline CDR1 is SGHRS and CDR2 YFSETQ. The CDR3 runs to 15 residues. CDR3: CASSPGGGRGESYTF. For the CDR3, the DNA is TGCGCCAGCAGCCCCGGAGGGGGGCGCGGCGAAAGCTACACCTTC.

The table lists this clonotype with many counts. The chain's CDR3 is CASSLGGLGNQPQHF. DNA for the CDR3: TGTGCCAGCAGCTTAGGGGGGCTTGGCAATCAGCCCCAGCATTTT. V and J are TRBV7-2 and TRBJ1-5; tentative D call: TRBD1 (6 bases). Germline loops: CDR1 SGHTA, CDR2 FQGNSA. The CDR3 has 15 amino acids. V lost 1 base and J lost 2, with 9 bases in between.

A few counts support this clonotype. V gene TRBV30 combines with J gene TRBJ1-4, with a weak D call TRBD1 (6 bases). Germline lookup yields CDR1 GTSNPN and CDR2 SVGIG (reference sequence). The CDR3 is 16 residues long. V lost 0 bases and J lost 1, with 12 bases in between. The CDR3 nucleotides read TGTGCCTGGAGTGTATCAGGGGCTTTAACTAATGAAAAACTGTTTTTT. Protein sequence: CAWSVSGALTNEKLFF.

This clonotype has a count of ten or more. CDR3 in DNA: TGTGCCAGCTCACTGGACACGCGAGCTAACTATGGCTACACCTTC. This sequence encodes CASSLDTRANYGYTF. The chain uses TRBV18 and TRBJ1-2; a possible D gene is TRBD1 (5 bases). Germline CDR1 KGHSH, CDR2 LQKENI. With 4 bases removed from V and 0 bases from J, the gap between germline ends came to 12 bases. This CDR3 has 15 amino acids.

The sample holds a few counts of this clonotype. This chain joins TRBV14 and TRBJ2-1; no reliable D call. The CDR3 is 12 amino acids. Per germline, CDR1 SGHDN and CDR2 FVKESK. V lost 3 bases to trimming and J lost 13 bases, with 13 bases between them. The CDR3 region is CASSHGRLEQFF. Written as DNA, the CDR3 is TGTGCCAGCAGCCATGGCAGATTGGAACAGTTCTTC.

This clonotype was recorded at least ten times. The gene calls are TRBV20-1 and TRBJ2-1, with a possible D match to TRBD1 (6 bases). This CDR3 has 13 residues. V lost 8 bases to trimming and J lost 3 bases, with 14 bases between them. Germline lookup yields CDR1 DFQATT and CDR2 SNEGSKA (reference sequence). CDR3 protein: CSKTGRLYNEQFF. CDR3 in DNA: TGCAGTAAAACAGGGCGCCTCTACAATGAGCAGTTCTTC.

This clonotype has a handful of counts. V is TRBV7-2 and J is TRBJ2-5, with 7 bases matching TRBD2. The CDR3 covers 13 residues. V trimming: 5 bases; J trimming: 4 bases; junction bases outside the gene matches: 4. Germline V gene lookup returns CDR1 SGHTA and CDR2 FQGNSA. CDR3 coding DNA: TGTGCCAGCAGCCGGAGCGGGATAGAGACCCAGTACTTC. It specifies CASSRSGIETQYF.

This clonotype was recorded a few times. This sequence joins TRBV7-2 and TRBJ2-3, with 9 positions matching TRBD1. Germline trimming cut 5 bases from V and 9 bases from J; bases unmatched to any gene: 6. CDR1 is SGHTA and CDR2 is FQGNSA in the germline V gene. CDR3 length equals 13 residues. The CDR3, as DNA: TGTGCCAGCAGCCGAGGGACAGGGAGGACGCAGTATTTT. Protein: CASSRGTGRTQYF. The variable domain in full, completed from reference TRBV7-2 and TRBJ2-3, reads GAGVSQSPSNKVTEKGKDVELRCDPISGHTALYWYRQSLGQGLEFLIYFQGNSAPDKSGLPSDRFSAERTGGSVSTLTIQRTQQEDSAVYLCASSRGTGRTQYFGPGTRLTVL.

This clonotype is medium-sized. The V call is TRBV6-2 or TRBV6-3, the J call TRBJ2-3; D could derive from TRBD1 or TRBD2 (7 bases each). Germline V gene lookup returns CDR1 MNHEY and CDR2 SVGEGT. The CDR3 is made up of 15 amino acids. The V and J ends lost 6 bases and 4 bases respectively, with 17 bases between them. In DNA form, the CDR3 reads TGTGCCAGCAGCTGGGGACCAGGGGGGGCAGATACGCAGTATTTT. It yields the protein CASSWGPGGADTQYF.

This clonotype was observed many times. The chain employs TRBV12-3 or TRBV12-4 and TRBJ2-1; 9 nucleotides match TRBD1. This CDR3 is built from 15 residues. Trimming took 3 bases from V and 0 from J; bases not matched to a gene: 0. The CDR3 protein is CASSLDRGSYNEQFF. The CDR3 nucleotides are TGTGCCAGCAGTTTGGACAGGGGCTCCTACAATGAGCAGTTCTTC.

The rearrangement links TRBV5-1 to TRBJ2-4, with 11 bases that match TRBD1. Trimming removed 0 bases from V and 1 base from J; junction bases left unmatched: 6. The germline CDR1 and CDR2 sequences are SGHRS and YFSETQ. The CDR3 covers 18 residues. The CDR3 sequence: CASSLEGTGGMAKNIQYF. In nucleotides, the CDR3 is TGCGCCAGCAGCTTGGAGGGGACAGGGGGTATGGCCAAAAACATTCAGTACTTC.

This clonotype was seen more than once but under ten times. CDR3 sequence: CASTQGAQGLYEQYF. The CDR3 nucleotides are TGTGCCAGCACCCAAGGAGCACAGGGTTTATACGAGCAGTACTTC. The chain carries TRBV6-6 and TRBJ2-7; TRBD1 might be the D (6 bases). V lost 7 bases and J lost 4, with 20 bases in between. CDR1 and CDR2 (germline): MNHNY, SVGAGI (reference sequence). The CDR3 runs to 15 residues.

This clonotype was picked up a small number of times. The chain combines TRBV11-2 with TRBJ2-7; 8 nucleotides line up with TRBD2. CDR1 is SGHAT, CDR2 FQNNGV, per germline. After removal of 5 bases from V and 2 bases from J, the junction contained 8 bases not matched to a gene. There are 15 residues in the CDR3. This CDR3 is CASSRMTSVAYEQYF. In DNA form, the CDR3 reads TGTGCCAGCAGCCGTATGACTAGCGTTGCCTACGAGCAGTACTTC. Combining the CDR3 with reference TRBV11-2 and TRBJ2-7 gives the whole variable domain EAGVAQSPRYKIIEKRQSVAFWCNPISGHATLYWYQQILGQGPKLLIQFQNNGVVDDSQLPKDRFSAERLKGVDSTLKIQPAKLEDSAVYLCASSRMTSVAYEQYFGPGTRLTVT.

CDR3 in DNA: TGCAGTGCTAACCCAGCTTGGTCCTACAATGAGCAGTTCTTC. It specifies CSANPAWSYNEQFF. This chain joins TRBV20-1 and TRBJ2-1; D ambiguous. V dropped 4 bases and J dropped 1 base, with 11 bases sitting between them. CDR1 and CDR2 (germline): DFQATT, SNEGSKA (reference sequence). The CDR3 extends over 14 amino acids.

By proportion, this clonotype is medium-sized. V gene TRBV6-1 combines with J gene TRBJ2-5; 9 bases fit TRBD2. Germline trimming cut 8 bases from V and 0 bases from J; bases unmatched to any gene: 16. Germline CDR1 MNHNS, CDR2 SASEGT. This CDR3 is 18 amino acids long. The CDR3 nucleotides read TGTGCCAGCCTCCCACGAGCGGGAGGAGGTTGGTACCAAGAGACCCAGTACTTC. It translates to CASLPRAGGGWYQETQYF.

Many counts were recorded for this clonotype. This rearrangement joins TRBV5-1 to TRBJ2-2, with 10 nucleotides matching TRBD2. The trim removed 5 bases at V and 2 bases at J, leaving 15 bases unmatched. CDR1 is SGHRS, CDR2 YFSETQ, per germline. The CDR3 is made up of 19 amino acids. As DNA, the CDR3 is TGCGCCAGCAGGGACCTAGGACTAGCGGAAGCGAGAAACACCGGGGAGCTGTTTTTT. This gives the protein CASRDLGLAEARNTGELFF.

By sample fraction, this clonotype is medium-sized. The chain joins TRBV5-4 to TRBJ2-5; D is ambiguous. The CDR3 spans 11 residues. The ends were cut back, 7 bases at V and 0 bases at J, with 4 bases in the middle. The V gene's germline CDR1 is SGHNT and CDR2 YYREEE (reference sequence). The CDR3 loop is CASGDQETQYF. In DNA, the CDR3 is TGTGCCAGCGGCGACCAAGAGACCCAGTACTTC.

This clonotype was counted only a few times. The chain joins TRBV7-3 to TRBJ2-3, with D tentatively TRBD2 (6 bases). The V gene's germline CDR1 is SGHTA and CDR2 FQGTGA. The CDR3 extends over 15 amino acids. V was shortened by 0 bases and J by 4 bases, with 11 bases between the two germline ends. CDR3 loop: CASSLTAGGADTQYF. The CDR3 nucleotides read TGTGCCAGCAGCTTAACCGCTGGAGGGGCAGATACGCAGTATTTT.

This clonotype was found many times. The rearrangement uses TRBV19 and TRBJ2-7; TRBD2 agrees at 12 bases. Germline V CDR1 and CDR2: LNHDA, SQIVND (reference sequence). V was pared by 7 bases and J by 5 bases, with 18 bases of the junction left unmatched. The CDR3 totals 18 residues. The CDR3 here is CASKASASGRAGYHEQYF. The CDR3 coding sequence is TGTGCCAGTAAGGCGAGCGCTAGCGGGAGGGCCGGCTACCACGAGCAGTACTTC.

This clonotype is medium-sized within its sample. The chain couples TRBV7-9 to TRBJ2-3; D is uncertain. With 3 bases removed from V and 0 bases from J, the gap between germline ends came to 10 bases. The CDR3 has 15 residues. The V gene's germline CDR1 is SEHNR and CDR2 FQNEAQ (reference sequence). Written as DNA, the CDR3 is TGTGCCAGCAGCTTGGTCCTATCTAGCACAGATACGCAGTATTTT. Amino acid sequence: CASSLVLSSTDTQYF.

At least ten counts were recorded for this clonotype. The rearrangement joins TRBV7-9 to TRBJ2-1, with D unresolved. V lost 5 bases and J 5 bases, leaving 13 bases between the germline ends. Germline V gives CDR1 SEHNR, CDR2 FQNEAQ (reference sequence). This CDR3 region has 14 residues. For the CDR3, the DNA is TGTGCCAGCAGCCCGCCGTCGACACACAATGAGCAGTTCTTC. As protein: CASSPPSTHNEQFF.

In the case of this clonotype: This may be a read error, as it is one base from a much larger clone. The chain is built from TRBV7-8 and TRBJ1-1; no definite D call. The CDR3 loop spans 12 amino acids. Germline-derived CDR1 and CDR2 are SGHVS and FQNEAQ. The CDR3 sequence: CASSNEFTETFF. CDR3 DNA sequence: TGTGCCAGCAGCAATGAATTCACTGAAACTTTCTTT.

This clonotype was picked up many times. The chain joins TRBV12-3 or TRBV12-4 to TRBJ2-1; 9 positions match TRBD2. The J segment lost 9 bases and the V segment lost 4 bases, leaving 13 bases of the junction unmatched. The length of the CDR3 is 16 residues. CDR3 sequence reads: CASSSRGISGRTEQFF. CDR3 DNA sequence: TGTGCCAGCAGTTCCCGGGGGATTAGCGGGAGAACTGAGCAGTTCTTC.

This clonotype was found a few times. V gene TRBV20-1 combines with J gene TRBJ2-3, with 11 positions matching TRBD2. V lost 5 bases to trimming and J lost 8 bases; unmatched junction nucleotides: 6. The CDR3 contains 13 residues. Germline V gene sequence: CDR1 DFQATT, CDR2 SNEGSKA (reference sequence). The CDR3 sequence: CSAALGTSGTQYF. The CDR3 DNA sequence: TGCAGTGCTGCCTTAGGGACTAGCGGTACGCAGTATTTT.

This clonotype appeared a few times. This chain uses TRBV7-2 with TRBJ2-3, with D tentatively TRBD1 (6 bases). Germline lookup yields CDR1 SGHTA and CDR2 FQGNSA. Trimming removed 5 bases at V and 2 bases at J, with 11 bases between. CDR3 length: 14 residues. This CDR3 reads CASSRQVTTDTQYF. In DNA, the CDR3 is TGTGCCAGCAGCCGACAGGTGACCACAGATACGCAGTATTTT.

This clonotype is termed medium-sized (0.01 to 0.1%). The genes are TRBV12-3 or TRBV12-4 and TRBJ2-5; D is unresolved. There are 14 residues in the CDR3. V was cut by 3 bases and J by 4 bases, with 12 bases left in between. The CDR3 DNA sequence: TGTGCCAGCAGTTTTCCCGCCCCCGCAGAGACCCAGTACTTC. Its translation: CASSFPAPAETQYF.

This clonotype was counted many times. The CDR3 bases are TGTGCCAGCAGCCAAGGTCCTCGGGACCACAATGAGCAGTTCTTC. Its protein product is CASSQGPRDHNEQFF. The gene calls are TRBV3-1 and TRBJ2-1; D tentatively reads TRBD1 or TRBD2 (5 bases each). The V and J ends lost 1 base and 5 bases respectively, with 12 bases between them. Germline-derived CDR1 and CDR2 are LGHDT and YNNKEL (reference sequence). The CDR3 covers 15 residues.